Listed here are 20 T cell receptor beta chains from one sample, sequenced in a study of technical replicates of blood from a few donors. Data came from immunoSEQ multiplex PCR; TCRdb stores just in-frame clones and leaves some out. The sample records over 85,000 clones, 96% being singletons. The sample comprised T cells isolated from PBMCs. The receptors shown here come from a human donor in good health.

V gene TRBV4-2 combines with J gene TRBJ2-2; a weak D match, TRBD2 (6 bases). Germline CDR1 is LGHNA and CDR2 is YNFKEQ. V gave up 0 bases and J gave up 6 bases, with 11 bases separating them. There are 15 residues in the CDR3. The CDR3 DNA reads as TGTGCCAGCAGCCAAGAAGTCGCGGGATCCGGGGAGCTGTTTTTT. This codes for CASSQEVAGSGELFF.

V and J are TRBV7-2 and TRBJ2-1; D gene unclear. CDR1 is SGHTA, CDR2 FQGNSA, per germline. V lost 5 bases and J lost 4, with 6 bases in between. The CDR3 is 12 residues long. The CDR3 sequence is CASSHTYNEQFF. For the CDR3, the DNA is TGTGCCAGCAGCCACACATACAATGAGCAGTTCTTC.

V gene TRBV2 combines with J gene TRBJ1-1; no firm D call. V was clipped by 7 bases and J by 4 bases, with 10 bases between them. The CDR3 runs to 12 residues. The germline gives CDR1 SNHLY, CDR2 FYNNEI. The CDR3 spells CASTRGVTEAFF. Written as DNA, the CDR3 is TGTGCCAGCACACGGGGTGTCACTGAAGCTTTCTTT.

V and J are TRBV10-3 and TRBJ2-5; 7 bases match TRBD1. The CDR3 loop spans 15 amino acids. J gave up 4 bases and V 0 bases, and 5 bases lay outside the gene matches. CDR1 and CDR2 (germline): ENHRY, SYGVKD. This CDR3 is CAISESTGRGETQYF. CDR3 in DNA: TGTGCCATCAGTGAGTCGACAGGGAGAGGAGAGACCCAGTACTTC.

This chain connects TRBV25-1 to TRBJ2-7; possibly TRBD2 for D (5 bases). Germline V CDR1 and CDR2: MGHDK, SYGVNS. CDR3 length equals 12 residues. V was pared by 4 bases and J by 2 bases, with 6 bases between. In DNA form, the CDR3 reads TGTGCCAGCAGTGGAGCGGCCTACGAGCAGTACTTC. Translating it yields CASSGAAYEQYF.

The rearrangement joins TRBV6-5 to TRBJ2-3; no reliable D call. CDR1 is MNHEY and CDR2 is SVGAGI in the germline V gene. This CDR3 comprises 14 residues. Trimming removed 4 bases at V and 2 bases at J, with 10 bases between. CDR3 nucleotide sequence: TGTGCCAGCAGTTTCCTAGATCTCACAGATACGCAGTATTTT. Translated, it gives CASSFLDLTDTQYF.

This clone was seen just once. This chain's CDR3 is CASSLGRNEKLFF. The CDR3 coding sequence is TGTGCCAGCAGCTTAGGCAGGAATGAAAAACTGTTTTTT. V and J are TRBV11-2 and TRBJ1-4; D call uncertain. The CDR3 is made up of 13 amino acids. The germline gives CDR1 SGHAT, CDR2 FQNNGV. V shed 1 base and J shed 5 bases, with 5 bases lying between them.

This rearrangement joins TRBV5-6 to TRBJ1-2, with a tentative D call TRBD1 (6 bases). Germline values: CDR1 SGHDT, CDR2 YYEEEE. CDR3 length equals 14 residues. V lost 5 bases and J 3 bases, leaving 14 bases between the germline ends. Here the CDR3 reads CASRKTGMDYGYTF. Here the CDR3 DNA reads TGTGCCAGCAGGAAAACAGGGATGGACTATGGCTACACCTTC.

This CDR3 is CAISEGTGAGEKLFF. The CDR3 DNA reads TGTGCCATCAGTGAGGGGACAGGGGCCGGTGAAAAACTGTTTTTT. This chain uses TRBV10-3 with TRBJ1-4; 10 positions agree with TRBD1. V lost 2 bases to trimming and J lost 7 bases; unmatched junction nucleotides: 4. The V gene's germline CDR1 is ENHRY and CDR2 SYGVKD. The CDR3 is made up of 15 amino acids.

CDR3 protein: CASSPNGGGYEQYF. The CDR3 bases are TGTGCCAGCAGCCCAAATGGGGGGGGCTACGAGCAGTACTTC. The genes are TRBV7-6 and TRBJ2-7; 7 nucleotides agree with TRBD2. V dropped 5 bases and J dropped 3; count of bases not matched to a gene: 7. The CDR3 covers 14 residues. The germline gives CDR1 SGHVS, CDR2 FNYEAQ.

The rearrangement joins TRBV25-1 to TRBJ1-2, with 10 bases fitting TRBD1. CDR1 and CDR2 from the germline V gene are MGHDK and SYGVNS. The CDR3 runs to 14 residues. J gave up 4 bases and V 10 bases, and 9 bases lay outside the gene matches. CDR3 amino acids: CATSQGQGIYGYTF. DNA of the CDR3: TGTGCCACTAGCCAGGGACAGGGGATCTATGGCTACACCTTC.

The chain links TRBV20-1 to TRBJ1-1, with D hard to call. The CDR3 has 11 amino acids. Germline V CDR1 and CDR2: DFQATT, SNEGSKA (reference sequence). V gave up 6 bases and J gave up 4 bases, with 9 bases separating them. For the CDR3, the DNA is TGCAGTGCAACAGTGTTCACTGAAGCTTTCTTT. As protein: CSATVFTEAFF.

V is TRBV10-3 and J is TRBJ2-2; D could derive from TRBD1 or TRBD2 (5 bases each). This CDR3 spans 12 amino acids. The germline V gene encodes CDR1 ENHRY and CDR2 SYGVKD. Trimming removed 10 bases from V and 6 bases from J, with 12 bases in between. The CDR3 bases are TGTGCCACCAGAGGGGAAGCCGGGGAGCTGTTTTTT. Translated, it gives CATRGEAGELFF.

Here the CDR3 reads CASTQEAGGADTQYF. For the CDR3, the DNA is TGCGCCAGCACTCAGGAGGCGGGAGGCGCAGATACGCAGTATTTT. This chain links TRBV5-1 with TRBJ2-3, with TRBD2 identical over 8 bases. J gave up 4 bases and V 6 bases, and 10 bases lay outside the gene matches. The CDR3 spans 15 residues. From germline, CDR1 is SGHRS and CDR2 YFSETQ.

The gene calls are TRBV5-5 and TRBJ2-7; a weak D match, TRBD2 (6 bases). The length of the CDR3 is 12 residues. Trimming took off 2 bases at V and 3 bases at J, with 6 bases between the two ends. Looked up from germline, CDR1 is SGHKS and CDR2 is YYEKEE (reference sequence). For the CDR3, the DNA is TGTGCCAGCAGCTTCGGGAGCTACGAGCAGTACTTC. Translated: CASSFGSYEQYF.

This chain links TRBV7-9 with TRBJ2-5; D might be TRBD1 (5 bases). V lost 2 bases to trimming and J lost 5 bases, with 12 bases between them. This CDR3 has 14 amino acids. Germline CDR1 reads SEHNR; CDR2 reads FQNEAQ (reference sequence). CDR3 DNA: TGTGCCAGCAGCTTAACCAGGGTTCGGGAGACCCAGTACTTC. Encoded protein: CASSLTRVRETQYF. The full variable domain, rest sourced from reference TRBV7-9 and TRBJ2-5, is DTGVSQNPRHKITKRGQNVTFRCDPISEHNRLYWYRQTLGQGPEFLTYFQNEAQLEKSRLLSDRFSAERPKGSFSTLEIQRTEQGDSAMYLCASSLTRVRETQYFGPGTRLLVL.

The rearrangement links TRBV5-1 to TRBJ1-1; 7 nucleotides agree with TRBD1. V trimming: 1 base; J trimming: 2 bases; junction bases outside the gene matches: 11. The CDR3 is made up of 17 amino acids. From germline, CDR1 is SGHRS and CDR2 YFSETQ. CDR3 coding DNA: TGCGCCAGCAGCTTGATTGGGTTGGGACAGCCTAACACTGAAGCTTTCTTT. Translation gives CASSLIGLGQPNTEAFF.

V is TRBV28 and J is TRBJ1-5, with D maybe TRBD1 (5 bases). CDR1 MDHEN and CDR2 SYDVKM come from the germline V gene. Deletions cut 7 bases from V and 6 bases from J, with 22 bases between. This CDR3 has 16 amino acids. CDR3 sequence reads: CASIFGGEQRSQPQHF. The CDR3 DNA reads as TGTGCCAGCATCTTCGGGGGGGAACAGAGGAGTCAGCCCCAGCATTTT.

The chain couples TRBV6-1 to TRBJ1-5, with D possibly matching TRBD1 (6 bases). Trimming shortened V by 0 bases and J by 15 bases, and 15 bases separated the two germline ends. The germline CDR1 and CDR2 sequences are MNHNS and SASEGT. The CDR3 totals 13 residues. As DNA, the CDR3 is TGTGCCAGCAGTGAAGCCGGGACAAGCAAGATGCATTTT. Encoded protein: CASSEAGTSKMHF.

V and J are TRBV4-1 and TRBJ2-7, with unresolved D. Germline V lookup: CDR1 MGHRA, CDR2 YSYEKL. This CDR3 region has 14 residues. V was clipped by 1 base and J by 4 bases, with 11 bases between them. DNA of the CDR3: TGCGCCAGCAGCCAAGTAAGTACGACATACGAGCAGTACTTC. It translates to CASSQVSTTYEQYF.